The entry below gives a single T cell receptor beta chain sequence along with its context. Its antigen is undetermined. This sample is part of a study of T cells after yellow fever vaccination. Overall study: Each low-cell-number fraction was prepared by means of SMART-Seq v4 Ultra Low Input.

TCRdb passed the 5' RACE reads through MiXCR, listing each CDR3 protein once. The sample shows around 550,000 distinct CDR3 sequences, 15% to 20% of them seen only once. Overall study findings and caveats: Clonotypes shared by both compartments, CD4 and CD8, made up a small share. Contaminating bulk clonotypes could be abundant in FACS-sorted repertoires.

The CDR3 contains 15 residues. Trimming pared 3 bases from V and 2 bases from J, leaving 10 bases between. The germline V gene encodes CDR1 MDHEN and CDR2 SYDVKM. This clonotype was obtained from a young man who received the YFV17D yellow fever vaccine. The source material was PBMCs, sampled 15 days after the yellow fever booster vaccination. The chain is built from TRBV28 and TRBJ2-2; D is ambiguous. The DNA of the CDR3 is TGTGCCAGCAGTTTTCTATTAGCCAACACCGGGGAGCTGTTTTTT. This sequence encodes CASSFLLANTGELFF.